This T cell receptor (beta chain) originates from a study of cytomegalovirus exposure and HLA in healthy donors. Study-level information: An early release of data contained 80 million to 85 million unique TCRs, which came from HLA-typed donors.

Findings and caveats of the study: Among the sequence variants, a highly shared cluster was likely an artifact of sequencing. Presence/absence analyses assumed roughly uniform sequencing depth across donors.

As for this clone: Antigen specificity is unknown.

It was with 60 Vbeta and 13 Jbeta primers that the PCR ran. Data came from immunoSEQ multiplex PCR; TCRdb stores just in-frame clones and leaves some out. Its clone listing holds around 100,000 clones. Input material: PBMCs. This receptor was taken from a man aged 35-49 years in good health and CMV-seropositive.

This chain's CDR3 is CAWSVSLSETQYF. Here the CDR3 DNA reads TGTGCCTGGAGTGTATCTCTCTCAGAGACCCAGTACTTC. The V call is TRBV30, the J call TRBJ2-5; no clear D. The CDR3 spans 13 residues. Looked up from germline, CDR1 is GTSNPN and CDR2 is SVGIG (reference sequence). The V gene lost 0 bases and the J gene lost 4 bases, with 9 bases spanning the gap.